This entry is about one TCR beta chain. Previously described methods with listed TCR primers produced the bulk TCR libraries. TCRdb used MiXCR to reprocess the PCR reads, holding one entry per CDR3 protein. The data contain hundreds of thousands of distinct CDR3 sequences, about 25% of them singletons. The data belong to a study of molecular identifiers for immune sequencing clone quantification. Between the trimmed V and J ends, which lost 3 bases and 5 bases, there was a span of 13 bases. The CDR3 runs 14 residues. V gene TRBV12-3 or TRBV12-4 combines with J gene TRBJ2-5; D is possibly TRBD2 (5 bases). This clonotype was sampled from a human donor in good health. Some libraries in this study had Jurkat cell RNA spiked in. The specimen sequenced was naive CD8+ T cells from blood, with Jurkat cell RNA spiked in. Subset specified: FACS-sorted CD8+CD4-CCR7+CD45RA+ naive T cells. The CDR3 reads CASSFASGEETQYF. Here the CDR3 DNA reads TGTGCCAGCAGTTTTGCGTCTGGGGAGGAGACCCAGTACTTC.